The text below deals with one T cell receptor (beta chain). Its antigen is not known. The data stem from a study of cytomegalovirus exposure and HLA in healthy donors. Researchers ran the PCR with 60 Vbeta and 13 Jbeta primers. Assay: immunoSEQ multiplex PCR; the TCRdb copy retains only in-frame clones and omits some. Its clone listing holds roughly 76,000 clones. Study observations and caveats: Most TCR sequences showed up rarely, but some public TCRs showed up in many donors. What a later analysis reportedly showed was that an Asian-associated ancestry cluster had fewer N-insertions than the roughly 700-donor mean.

This CDR3 has 16 residues. The germline V gene encodes CDR1 MNHEY and CDR2 SMNVEV (reference sequence). Trimming stripped 5 bases from V and 2 bases from J, with 16 bases between. The receptor comes from a female donor in good health and CMV-seropositive. Sample: PBMCs. This sequence joins TRBV27 and TRBJ2-1; TRBD2 might be the D (6 bases). This CDR3 is CASSPSTGETYNEQFF. DNA for the CDR3: TGTGCCAGCAGTCCATCAACGGGGGAAACCTACAATGAGCAGTTCTTC.